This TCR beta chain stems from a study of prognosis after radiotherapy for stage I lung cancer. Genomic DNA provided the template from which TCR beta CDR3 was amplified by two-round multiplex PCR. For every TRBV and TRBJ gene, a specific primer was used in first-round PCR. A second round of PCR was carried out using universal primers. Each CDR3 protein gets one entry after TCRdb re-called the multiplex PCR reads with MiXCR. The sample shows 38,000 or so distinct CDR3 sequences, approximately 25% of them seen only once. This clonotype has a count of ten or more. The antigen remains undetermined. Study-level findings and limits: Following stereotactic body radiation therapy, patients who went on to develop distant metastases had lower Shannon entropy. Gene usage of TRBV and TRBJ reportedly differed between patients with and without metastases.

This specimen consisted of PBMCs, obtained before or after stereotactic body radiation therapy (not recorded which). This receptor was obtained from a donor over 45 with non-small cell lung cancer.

The CDR3 sequence is CASSHGAGTNYGYTF. Here the CDR3 DNA reads TGTGCCAGCAGCCACGGGGCAGGGACCAACTATGGCTACACCTTC. The rearrangement links TRBV3-1 to TRBJ1-2; D might be TRBD1 (5 bases). The ends were cut back, 3 bases at V and 2 bases at J, with 13 bases in the middle. Germline V CDR1 and CDR2: LGHDT, YNNKEL (reference sequence). There are 15 residues in the CDR3.